This T cell receptor beta chain came from a study of post-analysis software for immune sequencing data. General study results and limits: The five TRBV segments detected at higher frequency in patients than in controls included TRBV5-6, TRBV5-1 and TRBV20-1.

This clonotype was observed a handful of times. Antigen: not known. Each TCR beta cDNA library carried unique molecular identifiers. Via MiXCR, TCRdb re-called the PCR reads, giving one row per CDR3 protein. The sample lists fewer than 850,000 distinct CDR3 sequences, roughly 27% seen once, with under 0.7% in the top ten. CDR1 and CDR2 (germline): SEHNR, FQNEAQ (reference sequence). The CDR3 is 15 amino acids. Between the trimmed V and J ends, which lost 5 bases and 5 bases, there was a span of 18 bases. Sequencing was performed on blood. This chain joins TRBV7-9 and TRBJ2-5, with D hard to call. This sequence was found in a girl aged 5 to 17 with multiple sclerosis. The chain's CDR3 is CASSPWSRVGETQYF. In DNA, the CDR3 is TGTGCCAGCAGCCCTTGGTCAAGGGTGGGGGAGACCCAGTACTTC. Filled out from reference TRBV7-9 and TRBJ2-5, the complete variable domain reads DTGVSQNPRHKITKRGQNVTFRCDPISEHNRLYWYRQTLGQGPEFLTYFQNEAQLEKSRLLSDRFSAERPKGSFSTLEIQRTEQGDSAMYLCASSPWSRVGETQYFGPGTRLLVL.